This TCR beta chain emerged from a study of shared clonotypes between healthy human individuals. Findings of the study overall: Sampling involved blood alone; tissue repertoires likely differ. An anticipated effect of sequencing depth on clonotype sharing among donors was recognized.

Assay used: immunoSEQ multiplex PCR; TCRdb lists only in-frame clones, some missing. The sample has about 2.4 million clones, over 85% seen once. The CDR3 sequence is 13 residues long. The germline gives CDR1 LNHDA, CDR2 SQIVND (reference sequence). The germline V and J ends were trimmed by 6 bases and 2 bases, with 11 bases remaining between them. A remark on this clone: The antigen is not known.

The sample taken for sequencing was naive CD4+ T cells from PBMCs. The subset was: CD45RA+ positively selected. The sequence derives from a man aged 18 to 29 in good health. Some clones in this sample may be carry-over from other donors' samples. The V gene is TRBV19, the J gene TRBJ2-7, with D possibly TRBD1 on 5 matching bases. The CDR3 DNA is TGTGCCAGTAGCACAGGACGGGCCTACGAGCAGTACTTC. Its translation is CASSTGRAYEQYF.